The 9 T cell receptor beta chains listed next were all sequenced from one sample in a study of blood T cell repertoires in COVID-19. Sequenced by immunoSEQ multiplex PCR; TCRdb stores in-frame clones only, minus some. The table shows 250,000 or so clones, with about 91% occurring only once. What was sequenced was PBMCs or T cells enriched from blood (not recorded which). The receptors were gathered from a woman between 40 and 55 years old with acute COVID-19.

The chain combines TRBV27 with TRBJ1-4; TRBD1 matches at 7 bases. The V and J ends lost 8 bases and 0 bases, in that order; junction bases with no gene match: 6. This CDR3 has 15 residues. Germline CDR1 and CDR2: MNHEY and SMNVEV (reference sequence). Here the CDR3 reads CASRDRPATNEKLFF. The CDR3 nucleotides are TGTGCCAGCCGGGACAGACCGGCAACTAATGAAAAACTGTTTTTT.

V is TRBV11-2 and J is TRBJ2-5; the match to TRBD1 covers 7 bases. J gave up 2 bases and V 4 bases, and 10 bases lay outside the gene matches. The CDR3 has 16 residues. Germline CDR1 and CDR2: SGHAT and FQNNGV. In DNA form, the CDR3 reads TGTGCCAGCAGCTCGGAGGCTCGGACAGGACAAGAGACCCAGTACTTC. This translates into CASSSEARTGQETQYF.

V is TRBV20-1 and J is TRBJ2-2, with TRBD2 matching 11 bases. Trimming removed 3 bases from V and 1 base from J; junction bases left unmatched: 4. The germline V gene encodes CDR1 DFQATT and CDR2 SNEGSKA (reference sequence). The CDR3 has 16 residues. In DNA, the CDR3 is TGCAGTGCTAGTCTCACTAGCGGGAGGAACACCGGGGAGCTGTTTTTT. Translation: CSASLTSGRNTGELFF.

This sequence joins TRBV12-2 and TRBJ1-5; the table assigns TRBD1, which was not confirmed against the DNA. TRBV12-2 is classified as a pseudogene. The CDR3 has 19 amino acids. CDR3 DNA sequence: TGTGCAAGTCGCTTAAATATGCCCGGGACAGCCTATAGCAATCAGCCCCAGCATTTT. Encoded protein: CASRLNMPGTAYSNQPQHF.

V and J are TRBV10-3 and TRBJ2-7; 8 nucleotides line up with TRBD1. The junction had 7 bases not matched to a gene; V was cut back by 3 bases and J by 0 bases. The CDR3 loop spans 16 amino acids. The V gene's germline CDR1 is ENHRY and CDR2 SYGVKD. The CDR3 sequence is CAISDSGQASSYEQYF. The CDR3 DNA is TGTGCCATCAGTGACTCGGGACAGGCGAGCTCCTACGAGCAGTACTTC.

The chain has TRBV7-6 and TRBJ2-3, with D perhaps matching TRBD2 (6 bases). CDR1 and CDR2 (germline): SGHVS, FNYEAQ. The length of the CDR3 is 12 residues. Trimming cost V 4 bases and J 8 bases, with 10 bases left between them. CDR3 nucleotides: TGTGCCAGCAGCTCGGGGGAGCTTACGCAGTATTTT. Translating it yields CASSSGELTQYF.

The rearrangement uses TRBV11-3 and TRBJ2-1; D is possibly TRBD2 (6 bases). Per germline, CDR1 SGHNT and CDR2 YENEEA. Deletions cut 5 bases from V and 8 bases from J, with 19 bases between. The CDR3 length is 15 residues. The CDR3 reads CASSARDSPKDEQFF. The CDR3 region has the DNA TGTGCCAGCAGCGCACGGGACTCCCCTAAGGATGAGCAGTTCTTC. Variable domain in full (rest from reference TRBV11-3 and TRBJ2-1): EAGVVQSPRYKIIEKKQPVAFWCNPISGHNTLYWYLQNLGQGPELLIRYENEEAVDDSQLPKDRFSAERLKGVDSTLKIQPAELGDSAVYLCASSARDSPKDEQFFGPGTRLTVL.

This clone has just one count. The CDR3 bases are TGCGCCAGCAGCTTGGGACTAGCGGGGGGGGCGACCGAGCAGTACTTC. Its translation: CASSLGLAGGATEQYF. This chain connects TRBV5-1 to TRBJ2-7, with 14 bases identical to TRBD2. With 0 bases clipped from V and 6 bases from J, the junction kept 5 bases outside the gene matches. This CDR3 is built from 16 residues. Germline V lookup: CDR1 SGHRS, CDR2 YFSETQ.

The chain is built from TRBV30 and TRBJ2-4, with TRBD1 matching 7 bases. The CDR3 covers 13 residues. J lost 10 bases, V lost 5 bases, and 11 bases had no gene match. Germline CDR1 GTSNPN, CDR2 SVGIG (reference sequence). CDR3: CAWEGDRREIQYF. CDR3 bases: TGTGCCTGGGAGGGGGACAGAAGAGAAATTCAGTACTTC.